This record looks at one TCR beta chain sequence and its context. Source material for PBMCs was more than 7.5 ml fresh peripheral blood. These data come from a study of T cells in Graves' hyperthyroidism and ophthalmopathy. V lost 10 bases, J lost 6 bases, and 8 bases stayed unmatched. Germline CDR1 SNHLY, CDR2 FYNNEI. The CDR3 runs to 14 residues. From RNA transcripts, TCR beta CDR3 regions were amplified. The primer set for the first-round RT-PCR of the TCR CDR3 was HTBI. TCRdb ran MiXCR on the multiplex PCR reads and lists one entry per CDR3 protein. The sample consists of under 750,000 distinct CDR3 sequences, approximately 19% of them appearing once.

Sample: blood. The chain has TRBV2 and TRBJ1-6; 8 nucleotides align to TRBD1. The receptor was derived from a woman between 50 and 59 years old with Graves' hyperthyroidism that later progressed to Graves' ophthalmopathy. The CDR3 bases are TGTGCCACCACCGCGACAGGGGTTAATTCACCCCTCCACTTT. Its translation is CATTATGVNSPLHF.